These T cell receptor beta chains were read from a single sample in a study of response to subunit inactivated influenza vaccine. TCRdb reanalysed the RT-PCR reads using MiXCR and keeps one entry per CDR3 protein. The sample holds roughly 700,000 distinct CDR3 sequences, approximately 15% seen once. Specimen: PBMCs from blood, collected about 14 days before vaccination. Receptor source: a man aged 45-65 years who received an inactivated influenza vaccine. Each CDR3 is given with its conserved first and last residue. A D gene is named only where the DNA matches it firmly. Clone sizes are given selectively: once, few, many, or a class where the clone is expanded.

clone_size	j_call	v_call	d_call	cdr3_nt	cdr3_aa
-	TRBJ2-2	TRBV19	-	TGTGCCAGTCTGGCAACCGGGGAGCTGTTTTTT	CASLATGELFF
-	TRBJ2-5	TRBV28	-	TGTGCCAGCGTTAATTTTTGGGCCCAAGAGACCCAGTACTTC	CASVNFWAQETQYF
many	TRBJ2-7	TRBV6-2/TRBV6-3	-	TGTGCCTCCTCCGATCGTTTGACCTACGAGCAGTACTTC	CASSDRLTYEQYF
few	TRBJ1-5	TRBV29-1	TRBD1	TGCAGCGTACAGGGGAATAGCAATCAGCCCCAGCATTTT	CSVQGNSNQPQHF
few	TRBJ1-2	TRBV25-1	TRBD1	TGTGCCAGCAGTGAATCGGGACAGGCCAACTATGGCTACACCTTC	CASSESGQANYGYTF
-	TRBJ2-7	TRBV2	TRBD2	TGTGCCAGCCGAAAAAGCGGGGGGCTCGGATCCGAGCAGTACTTC	CASRKSGGLGSEQYF
-	TRBJ2-7	TRBV11-1	-	TGTGCCAGCAGCTTAGCCCCCGGATGGGGCACGGGGGACTACGAGCAGTACTTC	CASSLAPGWGTGDYEQYF
-	TRBJ2-1	TRBV29-1	TRBD2	TGCAGCGTTTTTGGGACTAGCGGGAGAGGGAATGAGCAGTTCTTC	CSVFGTSGRGNEQFF
-	TRBJ2-5	TRBV18	-	TGTGCCAGCTCACCACCGGCCGGCTACCAAGAGACCCAGTACTTC	CASSPPAGYQETQYF
-	TRBJ1-3	TRBV11-2	TRBD1	TGTGCCAGCAGCTCCCAACAGGGGGCGCGGGGAAACACCATATATTTT	CASSSQQGARGNTIYF
-	TRBJ1-2	TRBV7-2	TRBD1	TGTGCCAGCAGCTTGACAGGGGGCGGCTATGGCTACACCTTC	CASSLTGGGYGYTF
many	TRBJ2-1	TRBV7-9	TRBD1	TGTGCCAGCAGCTTATTTGTGGGCCAGGGGGTCTACAATGAGCAGTTCTTC	CASSLFVGQGVYNEQFF
-	TRBJ2-5	TRBV29-1	-	TGCAGCGTTGAAGGATCGGAGTACCAAGAGACCCAGTACTTC	CSVEGSEYQETQYF
few	TRBJ1-6	TRBV3-1	-	TGTGCCAGCAGCCCCACCGGCTCCTATAATTCACCCCTCCACTTT	CASSPTGSYNSPLHF
few	TRBJ2-5	TRBV6-2/TRBV6-3	TRBD2	TGTGCCAGCAGTTCTAGCGGGGCCAGATGGGAGACCCAGTACTTC	CASSSSGARWETQYF